This T cell receptor (beta chain) was captured in a study of cytomegalovirus exposure and HLA in healthy donors. Study details: Earlier sequencing of about 179 million T cells yielded about 120 million unique TCR beta sequences.

General observations from the study: A cluster of highly shared sequence variants was likely a sequencing artifact.

This CDR3 contains 15 residues. Trimming cost V 0 bases and J 8 bases, with 14 bases left between them. CDR1 SGHKS and CDR2 YYEKEE come from the germline V gene (reference sequence). A note on this clone: The antigen remains unidentified.

It was with 60 Vbeta and 13 Jbeta primers that the PCR ran. The data were produced by immunoSEQ multiplex PCR, yet TCRdb's version contains in-frame clones alone and is incomplete. The data hold 150,000 to 200,000 clones, with 60% to 80% observed a single time. The rearrangement joins TRBV5-5 to TRBJ1-4, with D uncertain. The specimen sequenced was PBMCs. The receptor was isolated from a man aged 45-60 years in good health and CMV-seropositive. CDR3 loop: CASSLERQAVEKLFF. As DNA, the CDR3 is TGTGCCAGCAGCTTGGAGCGGCAGGCGGTCGAAAAACTGTTTTTT.